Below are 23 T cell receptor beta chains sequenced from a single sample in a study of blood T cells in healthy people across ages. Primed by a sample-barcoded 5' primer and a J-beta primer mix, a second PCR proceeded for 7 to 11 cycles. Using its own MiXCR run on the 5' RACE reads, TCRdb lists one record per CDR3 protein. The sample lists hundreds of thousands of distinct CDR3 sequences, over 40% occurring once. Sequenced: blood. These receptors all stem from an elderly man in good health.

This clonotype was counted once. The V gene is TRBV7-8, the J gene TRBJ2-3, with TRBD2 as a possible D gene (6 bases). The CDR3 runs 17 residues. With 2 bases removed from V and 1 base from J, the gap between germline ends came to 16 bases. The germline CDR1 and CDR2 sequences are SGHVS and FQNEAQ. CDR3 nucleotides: TGTGCCAGCAGCTTAAGACTAGTGGGGACTCGCACAGATACGCAGTATTTT. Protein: CASSLRLVGTRTDTQYF.

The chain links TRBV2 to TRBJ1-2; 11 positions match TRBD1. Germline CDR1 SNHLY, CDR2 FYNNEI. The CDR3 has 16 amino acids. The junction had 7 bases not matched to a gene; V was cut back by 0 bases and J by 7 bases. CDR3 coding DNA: TGTGCCAGCAGTGAAGCTGGACAGGGGGCCGTGAGTGGCTACACCTTC. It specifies CASSEAGQGAVSGYTF.

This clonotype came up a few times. The chain's CDR3 is CASRHGTDSYNEQFF. The DNA of the CDR3 is TGTGCCAGCAGGCACGGGACGGATTCCTACAATGAGCAGTTCTTC. The rearrangement joins TRBV3-1 to TRBJ2-1; D possibly uses TRBD1 or TRBD2 (5 bases each). Germline V gives CDR1 LGHDT, CDR2 YNNKEL (reference sequence). The CDR3 sequence is 15 residues long. Trimming pared 6 bases from V and 1 base from J, leaving 13 bases between.

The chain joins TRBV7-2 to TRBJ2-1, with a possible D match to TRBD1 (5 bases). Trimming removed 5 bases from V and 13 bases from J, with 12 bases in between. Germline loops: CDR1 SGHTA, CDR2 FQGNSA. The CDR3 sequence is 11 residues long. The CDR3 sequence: CASSTGETQFF. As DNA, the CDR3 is TGTGCCAGCAGCACAGGAGAGACCCAGTTCTTC.

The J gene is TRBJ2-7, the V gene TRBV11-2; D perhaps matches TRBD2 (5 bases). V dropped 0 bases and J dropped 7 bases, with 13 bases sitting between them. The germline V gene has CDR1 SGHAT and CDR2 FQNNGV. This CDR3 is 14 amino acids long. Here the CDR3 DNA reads TGTGCCAGCAGCTTAGATGGAGGCCTGGGGGAGCAGTACTTC. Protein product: CASSLDGGLGEQYF. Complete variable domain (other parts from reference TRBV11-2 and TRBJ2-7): EAGVAQSPRYKIIEKRQSVAFWCNPISGHATLYWYQQILGQGPKLLIQFQNNGVVDDSQLPKDRFSAERLKGVDSTLKIQPAKLEDSAVYLCASSLDGGLGEQYFGPGTRLTVT.

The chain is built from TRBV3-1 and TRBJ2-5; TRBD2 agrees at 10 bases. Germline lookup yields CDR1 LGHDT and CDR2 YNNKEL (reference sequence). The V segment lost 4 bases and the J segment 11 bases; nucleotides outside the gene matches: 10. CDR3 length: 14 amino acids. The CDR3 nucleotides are TGTGCCAGCAGCCGGACTAGCGGAACGAATGAGCAGTACTTC. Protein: CASSRTSGTNEQYF.

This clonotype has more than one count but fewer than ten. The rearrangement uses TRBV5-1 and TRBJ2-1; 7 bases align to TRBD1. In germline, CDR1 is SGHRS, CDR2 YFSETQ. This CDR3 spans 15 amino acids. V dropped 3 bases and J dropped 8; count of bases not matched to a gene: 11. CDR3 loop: CASSSTGSWGDEQFF. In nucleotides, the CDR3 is TGCGCCAGCAGCTCGACAGGGTCCTGGGGAGATGAGCAGTTCTTC.

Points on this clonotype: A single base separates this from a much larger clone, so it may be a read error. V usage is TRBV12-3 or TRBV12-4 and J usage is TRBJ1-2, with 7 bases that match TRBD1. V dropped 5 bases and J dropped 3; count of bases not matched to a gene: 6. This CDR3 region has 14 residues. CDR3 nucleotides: TGTGCCAGCAGTCCGCGGACAGGACACTATGGCTACACCTTC. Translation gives CASSPRTGHYGYTF.

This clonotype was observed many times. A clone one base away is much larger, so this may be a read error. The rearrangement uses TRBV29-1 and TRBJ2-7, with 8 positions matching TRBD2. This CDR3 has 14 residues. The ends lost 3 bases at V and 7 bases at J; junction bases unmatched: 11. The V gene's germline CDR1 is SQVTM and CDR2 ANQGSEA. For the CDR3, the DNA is TGCAGCGTTGAGGCGGGAGGTTCTTACAATGAGCAGTACTTC. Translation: CSVEAGGSYNEQYF.

Here the CDR3 reads CASSLLAPSGNSFDEQYF. CDR3 coding DNA: TGTGCCAGCAGCTTACTCGCGCCTAGCGGGAATTCTTTCGATGAGCAGTACTTC. This chain links TRBV7-6 with TRBJ2-7; 9 bases match TRBD2. V lost 2 bases to trimming and J lost 7 bases; unmatched junction nucleotides: 18. Germline CDR1 and CDR2: SGHVS and FNYEAQ. There are 18 residues in the CDR3.

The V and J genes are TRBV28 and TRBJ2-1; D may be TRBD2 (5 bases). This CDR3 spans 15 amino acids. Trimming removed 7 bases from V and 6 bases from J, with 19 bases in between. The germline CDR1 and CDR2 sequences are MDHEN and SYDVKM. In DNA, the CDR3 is TGTGCCAGCACCAGGTCCGGGCTAGCCGGCAATGAGCAGTTCTTC. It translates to CASTRSGLAGNEQFF.

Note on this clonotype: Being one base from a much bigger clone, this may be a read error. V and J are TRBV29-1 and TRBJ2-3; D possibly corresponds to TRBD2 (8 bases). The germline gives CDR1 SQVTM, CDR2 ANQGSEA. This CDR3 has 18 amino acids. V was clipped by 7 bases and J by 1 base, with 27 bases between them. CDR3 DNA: TGCAGCGCGAAACAGGGGAGACGAGCGGGAGTGGGCACAGATACGCAGTATTTT. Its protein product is CSAKQGRRAGVGTDTQYF.

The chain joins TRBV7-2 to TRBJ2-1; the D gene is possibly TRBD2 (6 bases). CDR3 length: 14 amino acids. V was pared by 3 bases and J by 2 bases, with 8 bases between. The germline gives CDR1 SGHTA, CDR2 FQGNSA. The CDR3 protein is CASSFSGPYNEQFF. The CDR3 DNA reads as TGTGCCAGCAGCTTTAGCGGACCCTACAATGAGCAGTTCTTC. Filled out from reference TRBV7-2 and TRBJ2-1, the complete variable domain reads GAGVSQSPSNKVTEKGKDVELRCDPISGHTALYWYRQSLGQGLEFLIYFQGNSAPDKSGLPSDRFSAERTGGSVSTLTIQRTQQEDSAVYLCASSFSGPYNEQFFGPGTRLTVL.

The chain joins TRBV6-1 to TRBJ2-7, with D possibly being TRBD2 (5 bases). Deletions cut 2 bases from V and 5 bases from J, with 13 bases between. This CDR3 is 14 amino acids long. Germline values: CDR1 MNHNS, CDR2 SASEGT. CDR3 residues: CASSESGRYHEQYF. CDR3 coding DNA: TGTGCCAGCAGTGAAAGCGGACGGTACCACGAGCAGTACTTC.

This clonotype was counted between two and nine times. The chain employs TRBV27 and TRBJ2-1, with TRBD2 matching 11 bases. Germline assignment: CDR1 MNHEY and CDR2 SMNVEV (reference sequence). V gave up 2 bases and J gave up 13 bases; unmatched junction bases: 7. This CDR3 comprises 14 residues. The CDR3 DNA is TGTGCCAGCAGTTTAGGACTAGCGGGCATAGCTCAGTTCTTC. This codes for CASSLGLAGIAQFF.

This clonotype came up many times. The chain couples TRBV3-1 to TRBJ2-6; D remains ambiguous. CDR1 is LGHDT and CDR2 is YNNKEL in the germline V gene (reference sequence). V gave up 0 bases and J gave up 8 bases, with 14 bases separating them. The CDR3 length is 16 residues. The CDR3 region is CASSQERQVGTNVLTF. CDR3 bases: TGTGCCAGCAGCCAAGAAAGACAAGTAGGGACCAACGTCCTGACTTTC.

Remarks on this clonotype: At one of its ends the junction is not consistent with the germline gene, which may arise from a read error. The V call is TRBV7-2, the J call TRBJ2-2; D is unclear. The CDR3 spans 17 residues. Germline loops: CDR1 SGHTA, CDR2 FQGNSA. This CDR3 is CAGSLSSMAGGTGELFF. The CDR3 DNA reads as TGTGCCGGCAGCTTATCCTCTATGGCAGGCGGCACCGGGGAGCTGTTTTTT.

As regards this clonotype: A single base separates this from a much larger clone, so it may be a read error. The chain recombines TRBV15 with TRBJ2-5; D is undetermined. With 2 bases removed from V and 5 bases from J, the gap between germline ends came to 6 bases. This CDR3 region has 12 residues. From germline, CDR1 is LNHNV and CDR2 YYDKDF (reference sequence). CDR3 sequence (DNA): TGTGCCACCAGCAGAACTCATGAGACCCAGTACTTC. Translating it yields CATSRTHETQYF.

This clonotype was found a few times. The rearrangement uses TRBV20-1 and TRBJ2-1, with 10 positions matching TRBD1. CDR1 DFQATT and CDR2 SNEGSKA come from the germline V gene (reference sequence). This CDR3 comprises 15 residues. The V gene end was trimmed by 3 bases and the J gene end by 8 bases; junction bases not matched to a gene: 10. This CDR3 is CSASDGTGDGDEQFF. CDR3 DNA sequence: TGCAGTGCTAGTGACGGGACAGGGGACGGGGATGAGCAGTTCTTC.

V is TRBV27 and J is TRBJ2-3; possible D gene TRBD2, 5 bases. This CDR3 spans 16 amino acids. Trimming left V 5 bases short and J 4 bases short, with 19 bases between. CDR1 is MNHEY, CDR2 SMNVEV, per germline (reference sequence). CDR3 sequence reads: CASSPRRDPRADTQYF. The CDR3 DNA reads TGTGCCAGCAGTCCTAGACGGGATCCGCGGGCAGATACGCAGTATTTT.

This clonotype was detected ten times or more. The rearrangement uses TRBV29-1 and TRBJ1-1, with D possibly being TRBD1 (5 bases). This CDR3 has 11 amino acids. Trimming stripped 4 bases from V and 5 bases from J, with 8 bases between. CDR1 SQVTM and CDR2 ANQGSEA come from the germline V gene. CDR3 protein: CSVARATEAFF. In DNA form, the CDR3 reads TGCAGCGTTGCCAGGGCTACTGAAGCTTTCTTT.

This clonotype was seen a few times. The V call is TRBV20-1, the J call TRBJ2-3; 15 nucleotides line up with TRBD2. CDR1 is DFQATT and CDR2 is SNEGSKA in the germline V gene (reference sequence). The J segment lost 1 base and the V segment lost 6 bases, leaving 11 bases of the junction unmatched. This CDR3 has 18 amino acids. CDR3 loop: CSATRGLAGGQGTDTQYF. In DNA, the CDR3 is TGCAGTGCCACCCGAGGACTAGCGGGGGGGCAGGGCACAGATACGCAGTATTTT.

The CDR3 DNA reads as TGCGCCAGCAGCTTGACAGGGCGACGGACCTACGAGCAGTACTTC. It translates to CASSLTGRRTYEQYF. V and J are TRBV5-1 and TRBJ2-7; possibly TRBD1 for D (6 bases). The CDR3 covers 15 residues. Germline loops: CDR1 SGHRS, CDR2 YFSETQ. V lost 1 base and J 2 bases, leaving 13 bases between the germline ends.